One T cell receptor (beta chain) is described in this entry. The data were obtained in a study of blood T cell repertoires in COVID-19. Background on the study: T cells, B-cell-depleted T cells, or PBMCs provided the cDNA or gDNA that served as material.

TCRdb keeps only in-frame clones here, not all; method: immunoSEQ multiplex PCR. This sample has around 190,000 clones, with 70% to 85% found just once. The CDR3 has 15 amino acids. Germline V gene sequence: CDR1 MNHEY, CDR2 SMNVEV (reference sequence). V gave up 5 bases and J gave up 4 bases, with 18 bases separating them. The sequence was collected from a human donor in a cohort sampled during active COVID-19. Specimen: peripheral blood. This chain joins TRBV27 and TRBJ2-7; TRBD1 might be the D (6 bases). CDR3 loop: CASSTHRDPRYEQYF. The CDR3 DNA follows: TGTGCCAGCAGTACCCACAGGGACCCCAGGTACGAGCAGTACTTC.